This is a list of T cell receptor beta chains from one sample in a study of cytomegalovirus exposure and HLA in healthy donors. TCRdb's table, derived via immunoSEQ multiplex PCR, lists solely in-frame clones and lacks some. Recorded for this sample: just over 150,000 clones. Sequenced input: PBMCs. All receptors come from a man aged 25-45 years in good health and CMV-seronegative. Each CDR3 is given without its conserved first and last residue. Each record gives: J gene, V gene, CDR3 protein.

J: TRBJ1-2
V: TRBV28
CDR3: ASTGTDYGYT

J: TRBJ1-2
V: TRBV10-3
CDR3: AISGQGSGYT

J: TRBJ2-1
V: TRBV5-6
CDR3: ASSRGQYNEQF

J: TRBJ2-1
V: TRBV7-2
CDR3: ASSSPRGSGFVEQF

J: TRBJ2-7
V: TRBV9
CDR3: ASSVGWGLAYEQY

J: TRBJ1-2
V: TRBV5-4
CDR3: ASSLAGYNYGYT

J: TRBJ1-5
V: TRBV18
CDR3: ASSAQGGNQPQH

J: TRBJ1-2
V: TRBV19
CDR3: ASSIKFSRAYGYT

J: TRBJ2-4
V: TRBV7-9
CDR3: ASSFVWGPTKNIQY

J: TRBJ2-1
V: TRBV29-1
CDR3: SVTGYNEQF

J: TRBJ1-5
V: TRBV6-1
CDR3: ASSDRQGANSNQPQH

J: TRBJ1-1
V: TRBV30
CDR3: AWSVTGYRTEAF

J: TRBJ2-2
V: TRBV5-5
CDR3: ASSYTSGRTGGELF

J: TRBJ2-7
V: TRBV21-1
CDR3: ASTRAGGPYEQY

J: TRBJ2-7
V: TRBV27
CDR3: ASSLRGGPFYEQY

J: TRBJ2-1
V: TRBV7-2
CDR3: ASSLSGGMNNEQF

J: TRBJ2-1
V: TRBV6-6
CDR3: ASSLTSGSYNEQF

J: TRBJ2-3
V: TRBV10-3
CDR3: AISGYSGQGAGDTQY